This passage covers 4 T cell receptor beta chains from one sample sequenced in a study of cytomegalovirus exposure and HLA in healthy donors. Amplification used 60 Vbeta primers and 13 Jbeta primers. Data came from immunoSEQ multiplex PCR; TCRdb stores just in-frame clones and leaves some out. This repertoire shows 180,000 or so clones, 75% to 85% found once; its top ten account for around 1.6%. Sequenced: PBMCs. These receptors all come from a man younger than 35 in good health and CMV-seronegative.

The rearrangement links TRBV10-3 to TRBJ2-1; 9 bases map to TRBD2. The V gene end was trimmed by 5 bases and the J gene end by 0 bases; junction bases not matched to a gene: 11. This CDR3 comprises 18 residues. Per the germline V gene, CDR1 is ENHRY and CDR2 is SYGVKD. Here the CDR3 reads CAISSGLSGGSSYNEQFF. The CDR3 coding sequence is TGTGCCATCAGTTCGGGGCTCAGCGGGGGGAGCTCCTACAATGAGCAGTTCTTC.

The chain uses TRBV9 and TRBJ1-1, with a possible D match to TRBD1 (5 bases). This CDR3 is 13 amino acids long. CDR1 is SGDLS, CDR2 YYNGEE, per germline. The V end was cut by 4 bases, the J end by 5 bases, with 12 bases between. CDR3 DNA: TGTGCCAGCAGCCTGGGGGGATGGACTGAAGCTTTCTTT. Amino acids: CASSLGGWTEAFF. Full variable domain (remainder filled in from reference TRBV9 and TRBJ1-1): DSGVTQTPKHLITATGQRVTLRCSPRSGDLSVYWYQQSLDQGLQFLIQYYNGEERAKGNILERFSAQQFPDLHSELNLSSLELGDSALYFCASSLGGWTEAFFGQGTRLTVV.

This clone was recorded many times. The chain links TRBV5-1 to TRBJ1-1; D may be TRBD1 (5 bases). Germline V CDR1 and CDR2: SGHRS, YFSETQ. CDR3 length: 14 amino acids. V lost 1 base, J lost 4 bases, and 11 bases lay in between. The CDR3 bases are TGCGCCAGCAGCTTGAAGCGGGGGAGCACTGAAGCTTTCTTT. Translating gives CASSLKRGSTEAFF.

CDR3 nucleotide sequence: TGTGCCAGCCTAGGTGCGAACACCGGGGAGCTGTTTTTT. Amino acids: CASLGANTGELFF. The rearrangement links TRBV28 to TRBJ2-2; unclear D gene. Trimming left V 8 bases short and J 0 bases short, with 7 bases between. CDR3 size: 13 residues. The V gene's germline CDR1 is MDHEN and CDR2 SYDVKM.